One sample yielded the 27 T cell receptor beta chains listed below, sequenced in a study of cytomegalovirus exposure and HLA in healthy donors. Profiling relied on immunoSEQ multiplex PCR, and the TCRdb table lists in-frame clones only, not all of them. The repertoire includes about 73,000 clones, about 95% of them detected once, and about 3% sits in the top ten. The specimen was PBMCs. The source is a man younger than 30 in good health and CMV-seronegative.

V and J are TRBV18 and TRBJ2-2; D is possibly TRBD2 (5 bases). The CDR3 extends over 13 amino acids. Germline V CDR1 and CDR2: KGHSH, LQKENI. The germline V and J ends were trimmed by 6 bases and 6 bases, with 11 bases remaining between them. CDR3 amino acids: CASSTREAGELFF. The CDR3 DNA reads TGTGCCAGCTCCACTAGAGAAGCCGGGGAGCTGTTTTTT.

The chain joins TRBV5-8 to TRBJ2-7; 7 bases are a match to TRBD2. The CDR3 contains 14 residues. The germline V gene has CDR1 SGHTS and CDR2 YDEGEE. The ends lost 2 bases at V and 7 bases at J; junction bases unmatched: 9. The CDR3 DNA is TGTGCCAGCAGCTTTCAGGGAGGGGCTGGGGAGCAGTACTTC. Protein: CASSFQGGAGEQYF.

This clone was counted a single time. The chain recombines TRBV5-1 with TRBJ2-6, with D unresolved. This CDR3 region has 15 residues. Trimming shortened V by 6 bases and J by 2 bases, and 12 bases separated the two germline ends. Germline values: CDR1 SGHRS, CDR2 YFSETQ. The CDR3 loop reads CASTMPGTGANVLTF. As DNA, the CDR3 is TGCGCCAGCACCATGCCGGGTACTGGGGCCAACGTCCTGACTTTC.

The chain employs TRBV13 and TRBJ2-2; possibly TRBD2 for D (5 bases). Germline-derived CDR1 and CDR2 are PRHDT and FYEKMQ (reference sequence). V was clipped by 8 bases and J by 4 bases, with 14 bases between them. The CDR3 has 14 amino acids. The CDR3 DNA reads as TGTGCCAGCTCCGGGGAGCCGGGCACCGGGGAGCTGTTTTTT. Translation: CASSGEPGTGELFF. Supplemented by reference TRBV13 and TRBJ2-2, the full variable domain reads AAGVIQSPRHLIKEKRETATLKCYPIPRHDTVYWYQQGPGQDPQFLISFYEKMQSDKGSIPDRFSAQQFSDYHSELNMSSLELGDSALYFCASSGEPGTGELFFGEGSRLTVL.

This clone was seen a single time. The V call is TRBV7-6, the J call TRBJ1-4, with unresolved D. Germline CDR1 and CDR2: SGHVS and FNYEAQ. The V end lost 5 bases, the J end lost 0 bases, and 13 bases lay between the germline ends. The CDR3 contains 16 residues. As DNA, the CDR3 is TGTGCCAGCAGCCCTTCTACCCCTGCAACTAATGAAAAACTGTTTTTT. It is translated as CASSPSTPATNEKLFF. The full variable domain, in which reference TRBV7-6 and TRBJ1-4 provide the parts outside the CDR3, is GAGVSQSPRYKVTKRGQDVALRCDPISGHVSLYWYRQALGQGPEFLTYFNYEAQQDKSGLPNDRFSAERPEGSISTLTIQRTEQRDSAMYRCASSPSTPATNEKLFFGSGTQLSVL.

V is TRBV7-6 and J is TRBJ2-1; 7 bases map to TRBD1. Germline V gives CDR1 SGHVS, CDR2 FNYEAQ. The trim removed 5 bases at V and 9 bases at J, leaving 10 bases unmatched. The CDR3 has 14 amino acids. CDR3: CASSPRQGWGEQFF. CDR3 sequence (DNA): TGTGCCAGCAGCCCAAGACAGGGATGGGGTGAGCAGTTCTTC.

The chain has TRBV2 and TRBJ1-1; 8 bases map to TRBD1. Germline V CDR1 and CDR2: SNHLY, FYNNEI. The junction had 10 bases not matched to a gene; V was cut back by 5 bases and J by 5 bases. There are 15 residues in the CDR3. CDR3 sequence: CASSLGQGSTTEAFF. For the CDR3, the DNA is TGTGCCAGCAGTCTAGGACAGGGATCCACAACTGAAGCTTTCTTT.

This clone has just one count. The V and J genes are TRBV19 and TRBJ2-1; 8 bases line up with TRBD2. With 1 base clipped from V and 6 bases from J, the junction kept 14 bases outside the gene matches. Germline-derived CDR1 and CDR2 are LNHDA and SQIVND (reference sequence). The length of the CDR3 is 18 residues. CDR3 loop: CASSIVGADGGAFNEQFF. The CDR3 nucleotides are TGTGCCAGTAGTATAGTGGGGGCGGACGGGGGGGCATTCAATGAGCAGTTCTTC.

The CDR3 region is CAISEPGLGNTEAFF. In nucleotides, the CDR3 is TGTGCCATCAGTGAGCCGGGACTGGGAAACACTGAAGCTTTCTTT. The J gene is TRBJ1-1, the V gene TRBV10-3; possibly TRBD1 for D (5 bases). The CDR3 runs 15 residues. The germline V and J ends were trimmed by 2 bases and 2 bases, with 12 bases remaining between them. Germline CDR1 and CDR2: ENHRY and SYGVKD.

The chain couples TRBV27 to TRBJ2-7; 14 nucleotides line up with TRBD2. Losses at the gene ends were 6 bases for V and 5 bases for J; bases not matched to a gene: 0. In germline, CDR1 is MNHEY, CDR2 SMNVEV (reference sequence). The CDR3 contains 13 residues. The CDR3 loop reads CASRGLAGDEQYF. The CDR3 DNA sequence: TGTGCCAGCAGGGGACTAGCGGGGGACGAGCAGTACTTC.

The V gene is TRBV5-1, the J gene TRBJ2-7, with TRBD2 matching 8 bases. Germline assignment: CDR1 SGHRS and CDR2 YFSETQ. The CDR3 loop spans 21 amino acids. The ends lost 4 bases at V and 0 bases at J; junction bases unmatched: 24. The CDR3 is CASSAPTRTGTRSVSSYEQYF. DNA for the CDR3: TGCGCCAGCAGCGCCCCTACGAGAACCGGGACTAGAAGTGTTAGCTCCTACGAGCAGTACTTC.

This chain connects TRBV28 to TRBJ2-4, with 7 bases matching TRBD2. V trimming: 3 bases; J trimming: 5 bases; junction bases outside the gene matches: 10. CDR3 size: 16 residues. Germline CDR1 and CDR2: MDHEN and SYDVKM. The CDR3 region is CASSFKGRGKENIQYF. The DNA of the CDR3 is TGTGCCAGCAGTTTTAAGGGGCGGGGGAAAGAAAACATTCAGTACTTC.

The rearrangement links TRBV29-1 to TRBJ2-3; 10 nucleotides line up with TRBD2. With V trimmed by 5 bases and J by 6 bases, 8 bases remained unmatched. The CDR3 extends over 14 amino acids. Germline V gives CDR1 SQVTM, CDR2 ANQGSEA. CDR3 protein: CSVKLAGRSDTQYF. The CDR3 DNA sequence: TGCAGCGTTAAACTAGCGGGGAGGTCCGATACGCAGTATTTT.

This sequence joins TRBV7-6 and TRBJ1-4, with TRBD1 identical over 8 bases. Germline V gene data show CDR1 as SGHVS and CDR2 as FNYEAQ. The V segment lost 6 bases and the J segment 0 bases; nucleotides outside the gene matches: 6. The CDR3 has 16 amino acids. CDR3 nucleotides: TGTGCCAGCAGATCAACAGGGGGGACAACTAATGAAAAACTGTTTTTT. Amino acids: CASRSTGGTTNEKLFF.

This chain links TRBV6-5 with TRBJ2-2, with D unresolved. This CDR3 is 13 amino acids long. Germline CDR1 is MNHEY and CDR2 is SVGAGI. Trimming left V 7 bases short and J 0 bases short, with 6 bases between. The CDR3 DNA sequence: TGTGCCAGCAACCCAGCGAACACCGGGGAGCTGTTTTTT. Translating it yields CASNPANTGELFF.

The chain uses TRBV9 and TRBJ2-5; 8 bases match TRBD1. Germline CDR1 is SGDLS and CDR2 is YYNGEE. J was trimmed by 4 bases and V by 3 bases; bases with no gene match: 5. This CDR3 is 14 amino acids long. The CDR3 reads CASSADRGGETQYF. The CDR3 bases are TGTGCCAGCAGCGCTGACAGGGGTGGAGAGACCCAGTACTTC.

V is TRBV19 and J is TRBJ1-5; D not resolved. Germline V gene sequence: CDR1 LNHDA, CDR2 SQIVND (reference sequence). The CDR3 spans 12 residues. Trimming took off 1 base at V and 7 bases at J, with 5 bases between the two ends. The CDR3 loop is CASSIVRQPQHF. CDR3 DNA sequence: TGTGCCAGTAGTATAGTGCGCCAGCCCCAGCATTTT.

The J gene is TRBJ2-3, the V gene TRBV5-1; 10 nucleotides line up with TRBD2. The CDR3 sequence is 17 residues long. Per the germline V gene, CDR1 is SGHRS and CDR2 is YFSETQ. The J segment lost 2 bases and the V segment lost 1 base, leaving 7 bases of the junction unmatched. The CDR3 region has the DNA TGCGCCAGCAGCTTGTTCCCTAGCGGGGGTACCACAGATACGCAGTATTTT. It encodes CASSLFPSGGTTDTQYF.

The chain joins TRBV19 to TRBJ2-2; the D gene is possibly TRBD1 (5 bases). The V end was cut by 2 bases, the J end by 2 bases, with 18 bases between. CDR1 is LNHDA and CDR2 is SQIVND in the germline V gene (reference sequence). There are 18 residues in the CDR3. The CDR3: CASSIKGVDRFNTGELFF. CDR3 sequence (DNA): TGTGCCAGTAGTATAAAAGGGGTCGATCGGTTCAACACCGGGGAGCTGTTTTTT.

This sequence joins TRBV7-2 and TRBJ1-2; D is uncertain. CDR3 length: 13 amino acids. Per the germline V gene, CDR1 is SGHTA and CDR2 is FQGNSA. Trimming left V 4 bases short and J 8 bases short, with 14 bases between. For the CDR3, the DNA is TGTGCCAGCAGCTCAGTCCCGGGGAGAGGCTACACCTTC. The encoded protein is CASSSVPGRGYTF.

The rearrangement uses TRBV5-1 and TRBJ2-7; TRBD1 agrees at 9 bases. CDR1 and CDR2 (germline): SGHRS, YFSETQ. V dropped 9 bases and J dropped 4; count of bases not matched to a gene: 20. The CDR3 has 17 amino acids. This chain's CDR3 is CATSRGQGANDPYEQYF. As DNA, the CDR3 is TGCGCCACCTCCCGGGGACAGGGTGCGAATGACCCTTACGAGCAGTACTTC. The whole variable domain, remainder taken from reference TRBV5-1 and TRBJ2-7, is KAGVTQTPRYLIKTRGQQVTLSCSPISGHRSVSWYQQTPGQGLQFLFEYFSETQRNKGNFPGRFSGRQFSNSRSEMNVSTLELGDSALYLCATSRGQGANDPYEQYFGPGTRLTVT.

The chain links TRBV19 to TRBJ2-7; TRBD1 matches at 9 bases. CDR1 is LNHDA and CDR2 is SQIVND in the germline V gene (reference sequence). The CDR3 totals 15 residues. The V segment lost 5 bases and the J segment 3 bases; nucleotides outside the gene matches: 8. CDR3 bases: TGTGCCAGTAGTGCCGACTGGGACAGGGACTACGAGCAGTACTTC. It encodes CASSADWDRDYEQYF.

This clone was recorded only once. The rearrangement uses TRBV12-5 and TRBJ2-1; unclear D gene. The V end lost 1 base, the J end lost 6 bases, and 4 bases lay between the germline ends. Germline V lookup: CDR1 LGHNT, CDR2 FRNRAP. This CDR3 contains 12 residues. CDR3 DNA sequence: TGTGCTAGTGGTTTGGGACTCAATGAGCAGTTCTTC. Protein product: CASGLGLNEQFF.

The rearrangement joins TRBV28 to TRBJ1-1, with D uncertain. In germline, CDR1 is MDHEN, CDR2 SYDVKM. CDR3 size: 14 residues. V lost 3 bases and J 6 bases, leaving 14 bases between the germline ends. CDR3 nucleotide sequence: TGTGCCAGCAGTTTTTCATCGGGGATCCCTGAAGCTTTCTTT. Protein product: CASSFSSGIPEAFF.

This rearrangement joins TRBV11-2 to TRBJ1-1; 9 bases match TRBD1. The CDR3 consists of 16 residues. Unmatched junction bases numbered 5, after V lost 1 base and J lost 2 bases. Germline V gene lookup returns CDR1 SGHAT and CDR2 FQNNGV. The CDR3 coding sequence is TGTGCCAGCAGCTTAGGACAGGGGGGCCCTAACACTGAAGCTTTCTTT. Translating gives CASSLGQGGPNTEAFF. Filled out from reference TRBV11-2 and TRBJ1-1, the complete variable domain reads EAGVAQSPRYKIIEKRQSVAFWCNPISGHATLYWYQQILGQGPKLLIQFQNNGVVDDSQLPKDRFSAERLKGVDSTLKIQPAKLEDSAVYLCASSLGQGGPNTEAFFGQGTRLTVV.

The chain has TRBV21-1 and TRBJ1-4; TRBD1, as called in the table, went unchecked against the DNA. TRBV21-1 is designated a pseudogene. The length of the CDR3 is 11 residues. The CDR3 DNA follows: TGTGCCACCTCAGGTAGTGAAAAACTGTTTTTT. This gives the protein CATSGSEKLFF.

The chain is built from TRBV19 and TRBJ1-2, with D unresolved. Trimming took off 7 bases at V and 4 bases at J, with 22 bases between the two ends. CDR1 and CDR2 (germline): LNHDA, SQIVND (reference sequence). The CDR3 extends over 16 amino acids. CDR3 amino acids: CASNPSGAERIYGYTF. The CDR3 DNA is TGTGCCAGTAACCCCTCGGGAGCGGAGAGGATCTATGGCTACACCTTC.